Listed below are T cell receptor beta chains from one sample, sequenced in a study of T cell repertoires in cytomegalovirus infection. These receptors lack a known antigen. TCRdb analysed the reads with MiXCR anew, one entry per CDR3 protein. The sample has more than 50,000 distinct CDR3 sequences; around 34% are singletons. The sample was PBMCs, sequenced either directly or after in vitro stimulation (not recorded which). Receptor source: a human donor in good health (CMV status not recorded). Some clones in this sample may be carry-over from other donors' samples. CDR3s include the opening cysteine and the closing phenylalanine or tryptophan. The D gene is left open where the match is weak. Only part of the rows carry a size: once, few, many, or a class if the clone is expanded.

d_gene | abundance | j_gene | v_gene | len | CDR3nt | CDR3aa
- | - | TRBJ1-1 | TRBV28 | 12 | TGTGCCAGCAGTTTGCTTTACAGTGAAGCTTTCTTT | CASSLLYSEAFF
- | - | TRBJ2-3 | TRBV12-3/TRBV12-4 | 14 | TGTGCCAGCAGTTTCCGCGGGGGCACAGATACGCAGTATTTT | CASSFRGGTDTQYF
- | - | TRBJ2-2 | TRBV12-3/TRBV12-4 | 11 | TGTGCCAGCACCCAAGTCGGGGAGCTGTTTTTT | CASTQVGELFF
- | - | TRBJ2-7 | TRBV20-1 | 13 | TGCAGTGCTAGTCGGGGGGCGGGCGACGAGCAGTACTTC | CSASRGAGDEQYF
- | - | TRBJ2-7 | TRBV5-5 | 15 | TGTGCCAGCAGCTTCTATCCGGACGGGGCCTACGAGCAGTACTTC | CASSFYPDGAYEQYF
TRBD2 | many | TRBJ2-2 | TRBV7-8 | 16 | TGTGCCAGCAGCTACCCCCACGGGGGGGCCTCCGGGGAGCTGTTTTTT | CASSYPHGGASGELFF
- | - | TRBJ1-1 | TRBV28 | 14 | TGTGCCAGCAGTTTAACGGGGTCTCCCACTGAAGCTTTCTTT | CASSLTGSPTEAFF
- | few | TRBJ2-7 | TRBV6-2/TRBV6-3 | 16 | TGTGCCAGCAGACTACCGATGGCACTCAGGGAATACGAGCAGTACTTC | CASRLPMALREYEQYF
- | - | TRBJ2-6 | TRBV5-6 | 17 | TGTGCCAGCAGCTTGGACGGTCGGATCTCTGGGGCCAACGTCCTGACTTTC | CASSLDGRISGANVLTF
- | - | TRBJ2-2 | TRBV7-8 | 13 | TGTGCCAGCAGCTTAGGTTATCGCGGGGAGCTGTTTTTT | CASSLGYRGELFF
- | - | TRBJ2-7 | TRBV11-2 | 13 | TGTGCCAGCAGCTTAGGAGCCTCCTACGAGCAGTACTTC | CASSLGASYEQYF
TRBD2 | - | TRBJ2-5 | TRBV28 | 15 | TGTGCCAGCACCCCCGGCGGGGGGGCCCAGGAGACCCAGTACTTC | CASTPGGGAQETQYF
TRBD1 | once | TRBJ1-5 | TRBV7-2 | 15 | TGTGCCAGCAGCCCTGGACAGGGCCGCAATCAGCCCCAGCATTTT | CASSPGQGRNQPQHF
- | many | TRBJ1-5 | TRBV12-3/TRBV12-4 | 13 | TGTGCGAGCGCCCGAGGGAGTAATCAGCCCCAGCATTTT | CASARGSNQPQHF
- | few | TRBJ2-3 | TRBV6-6 | 13 | TGTGCCAGCAGTTACCGAGGGGGAGATACGCAGTATTTT | CASSYRGGDTQYF
- | few | TRBJ2-1 | TRBV14 | 16 | TGTGCCAGCAGCCACCTTCCTTTCGTTGGCTACAATGAGCAGTTCTTC | CASSHLPFVGYNEQFF
- | - | TRBJ1-1 | TRBV6-1 | 16 | TGTGCCAGCAGTGAATTTGGGGGAGTGATGAACACTGAAGCTTTCTTT | CASSEFGGVMNTEAFF
- | few | TRBJ1-1 | TRBV5-4 | 13 | TGTGCCAGCAGCTGGGACACCAACACTGAAGCTTTCTTT | CASSWDTNTEAFF
- | - | TRBJ1-1 | TRBV7-4 | 13 | TGTGCCAGCAGCTTCGATGAGAACACTGAAGCTTTCTTT | CASSFDENTEAFF
TRBD2 | - | TRBJ2-1 | TRBV11-2 | 15 | TGTGCCAGCAGCACAATAGCGGGAGGGTACAATGAGCAGTTCTTC | CASSTIAGGYNEQFF
TRBD2 | medium-sized | TRBJ2-5 | TRBV7-2 | 19 | TGTGCCAGCAGCTTAGCGCCCGCGGGCACGGGGGGGCCGGTGGAGACCCAGTACTTC | CASSLAPAGTGGPVETQYF
TRBD2 | - | TRBJ2-1 | TRBV12-3/TRBV12-4 | 13 | TGTGCCAGCAGCCGGGGAGGGCACAATGAGCAGTTCTTC | CASSRGGHNEQFF
- | few | TRBJ1-1 | TRBV19 | 15 | TGTGCCAGTAGTATGCGACTAGGGGTGAACACTGAAGCTTTCTTT | CASSMRLGVNTEAFF
- | - | TRBJ2-3 | TRBV29-1 | 15 | TGCAGCGTTGAAGATCTGCCAGGGCGGCCAGATACGCAGTATTTT | CSVEDLPGRPDTQYF
- | - | TRBJ2-3 | TRBV9 | 12 | TGTGCCAGCAGCCCCCACACAGATACGCAGTATTTT | CASSPHTDTQYF
TRBD1 | few | TRBJ2-1 | TRBV7-8 | 15 | TGTGCCAGCAGCTTCCCCGACAGGGGCAGAAATGAGCAGTTCTTC | CASSFPDRGRNEQFF
- | few | TRBJ1-1 | TRBV7-2 | 16 | TGTGCCAGCAGCTTACATAAGATGGGTATGAACACTGAAGCTTTCTTT | CASSLHKMGMNTEAFF
- | few | TRBJ1-5 | TRBV11-2 | 15 | TGTGCCAGCAGCTTAGGTGAAGCGGCTAGTCAGCCCCAGCATTTT | CASSLGEAASQPQHF
- | - | TRBJ1-2 | TRBV10-3 | 14 | TGTGCCATCAAAGGGCAGGGGACCGACTATGGCTACACCTTC | CAIKGQGTDYGYTF
- | - | TRBJ1-1 | TRBV20-1 | 10 | TGCAGTGCGGACCGGACTGAAGCTTTCTTT | CSADRTEAFF
- | many | TRBJ2-3 | TRBV12-3/TRBV12-4 | 13 | TGTGCCGGTTCTCAGGGCCGCACAGATACGCAGTATTTT | CAGSQGRTDTQYF
TRBD2 | - | TRBJ2-3 | TRBV4-3 | 18 | TGCGCCAGCAGCCAAAACCGACTAGCGGGAGGCACTGCAGATACGCAGTATTTT | CASSQNRLAGGTADTQYF
- | once | TRBJ1-1 | TRBV7-8 | 17 | TGTGCCAGCAGCTTAGGGGGGGGCAGGGTTGTGCACACTGAAGCTTTCTTT | CASSLGGGRVVHTEAFF
- | - | TRBJ1-1 | TRBV7-2 | 13 | TGTGCCAGCAGCTTAGTCTGGAACACTGAAGCTTTCTTT | CASSLVWNTEAFF
- | - | TRBJ1-2 | TRBV7-2 | 13 | TGTGCCAGCAGATCTGACAGGACATATGGCTACACCTTC | CASRSDRTYGYTF
TRBD1 | - | TRBJ1-4 | TRBV4-2 | 13 | TGTGCCAGCAGCCCAGGGACAGCTGAAAAACTGTTTTTT | CASSPGTAEKLFF
TRBD1 | - | TRBJ1-3 | TRBV28 | 17 | TGTGCCAGCAGTCCTCCGGGACAGGCTTTCTCTGGAAACACCATATATTTT | CASSPPGQAFSGNTIYF
TRBD1 | - | TRBJ2-7 | TRBV20-1 | 17 | TGCAGTGCTATCTTAATGACAGGGGGCTTTACCTCCTACGAGCAGTACTTC | CSAILMTGGFTSYEQYF
TRBD1 | - | TRBJ1-5 | TRBV6-1 | 13 | TGTGCCAGCAGCCGAGGGGGCGGGAAGCCCCAGCATTTT | CASSRGGGKPQHF
- | few | TRBJ1-5 | TRBV27 | 13 | TGTGCCAGCAGTTTTAGCCGCAATCAGCCCCAGCATTTT | CASSFSRNQPQHF
- | - | TRBJ2-7 | TRBV20-1 | 20 | TGCAGTGCTAGACCGCGACAGGATGGTTCACGTTTGTCCCAGATCTACAAGCAGTACTTC | CSARPRQDGSRLSQIYKQYF
- | many | TRBJ2-7 | TRBV7-2 | 13 | TGTGCCAGCAGCTTAGATCCCGCCTACGGGCAGTACTTC | CASSLDPAYGQYF
- | few | TRBJ2-1 | TRBV6-1 | 15 | TGTGCCAGCAGTGAAGCGTTGGGGGGGGCGGGAGAGCAGTTCTTC | CASSEALGGAGEQFF
- | many | TRBJ1-1 | TRBV6-1 | 13 | TGTGCCAGCAGTGTGGGGGGGAACACTGAAGCTTTCTTT | CASSVGGNTEAFF
TRBD1 | few | TRBJ2-7 | TRBV6-2/TRBV6-3 | 15 | TGTGCCAGCAGTCTCAGACAGGGGGCCATTGACGAGCAGTACTTC | CASSLRQGAIDEQYF
TRBD2 | - | TRBJ2-7 | TRBV12-3/TRBV12-4 | 17 | TGTGCCAGCAGTGTACTAGCGGGAGGATCATTTACCTACGAGCAGTACTTC | CASSVLAGGSFTYEQYF
- | - | TRBJ1-1 | TRBV7-9 | 12 | TGTGCCAGCAGGGACGGGGACACTGAAGCTTTCTTT | CASRDGDTEAFF
- | - | TRBJ1-1 | TRBV7-7 | 13 | TGTGCCAGCAGCTTGGGTGTGAGCACTGAAGCTTTCTTT | CASSLGVSTEAFF
- | - | TRBJ1-1 | TRBV7-9 | 14 | TGTGCCAGCAGCTTAGCGGCTTACAACACTGAAGCTTTCTTT | CASSLAAYNTEAFF
- | medium-sized | TRBJ2-2 | TRBV4-2 | 15 | TGTGCCAGCAGCCAAGTTTCGAGGGCCGCCGGGGAGCTGTTTTTT | CASSQVSRAAGELFF
- | many | TRBJ1-2 | TRBV7-9 | 14 | TGTGCCAGCAACCGACCAGACAGTAACTATGGCTACACCTTC | CASNRPDSNYGYTF
- | - | TRBJ1-4 | TRBV11-2 | 13 | TGTGCCAGCAGCTTAGTTGGACGTGAAAAACTGTTTTTT | CASSLVGREKLFF
- | many | TRBJ2-4 | TRBV6-5 | 16 | TGTGCCAGCAGTAAAACAGGGGACTTAGCCAAAAACATTCAGTACTTC | CASSKTGDLAKNIQYF
- | few | TRBJ2-3 | TRBV28 | 13 | TGTGCCAGCCAGCTCTTAATGGCAGATACGCAGTATTTT | CASQLLMADTQYF
- | few | TRBJ1-1 | TRBV7-2 | 14 | TGTGCCAGCAGCTCGCGGGGCGCCAACACTGAAGCTTTCTTT | CASSSRGANTEAFF
- | few | TRBJ2-5 | TRBV3-1 | 15 | TGTGCCAGCAGCCTTCTCCGGGACTTACAAGAGACCCAGTACTTC | CASSLLRDLQETQYF
TRBD2 | - | TRBJ2-5 | TRBV28 | 16 | TGTGCCAGCAGTGCGGACTCTAGCGGGGGTTCGGAGACCCAGTACTTC | CASSADSSGGSETQYF
TRBD2 | - | TRBJ2-7 | TRBV27 | 14 | TGTGCCAGCAGTCGCGGGAGGTCACTGTACGAGCAGTACTTC | CASSRGRSLYEQYF
TRBD1 | - | TRBJ2-7 | TRBV18 | 15 | TGTGCCAGCTCACCAGTTTACAGGGGGCGCAGGGAGCAGTACTTC | CASSPVYRGRREQYF